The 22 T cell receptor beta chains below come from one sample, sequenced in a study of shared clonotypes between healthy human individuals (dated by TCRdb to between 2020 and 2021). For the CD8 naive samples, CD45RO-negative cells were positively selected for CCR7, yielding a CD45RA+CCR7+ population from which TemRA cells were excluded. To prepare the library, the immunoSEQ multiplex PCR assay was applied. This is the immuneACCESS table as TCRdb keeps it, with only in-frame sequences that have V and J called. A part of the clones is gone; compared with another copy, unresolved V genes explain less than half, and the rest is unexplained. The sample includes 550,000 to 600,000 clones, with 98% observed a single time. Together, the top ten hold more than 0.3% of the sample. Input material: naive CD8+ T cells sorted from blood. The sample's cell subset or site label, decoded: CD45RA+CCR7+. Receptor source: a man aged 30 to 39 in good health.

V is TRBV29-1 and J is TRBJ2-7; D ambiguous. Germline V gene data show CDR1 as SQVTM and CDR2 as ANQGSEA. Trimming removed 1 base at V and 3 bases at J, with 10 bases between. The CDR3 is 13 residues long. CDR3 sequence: CSVEGFLGYEQYF. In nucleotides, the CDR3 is TGCAGCGTTGAAGGTTTTTTAGGCTACGAGCAGTACTTC.

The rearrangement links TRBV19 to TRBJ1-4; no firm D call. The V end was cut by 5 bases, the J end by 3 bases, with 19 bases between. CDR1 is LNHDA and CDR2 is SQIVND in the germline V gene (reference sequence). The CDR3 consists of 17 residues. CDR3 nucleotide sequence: TGTGCCAGTAGTTTACGGGGAGGACTGGCGGCTAATGAAAAACTGTTTTTT. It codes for CASSLRGGLAANEKLFF.

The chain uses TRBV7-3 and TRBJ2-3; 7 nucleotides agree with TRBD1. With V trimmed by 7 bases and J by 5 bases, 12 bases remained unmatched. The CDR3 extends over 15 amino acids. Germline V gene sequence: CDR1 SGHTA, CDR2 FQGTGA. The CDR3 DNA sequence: TGTGCCAGCACCCTGACAGGGAGTCAGGGAGATACGCAGTATTTT. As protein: CASTLTGSQGDTQYF.

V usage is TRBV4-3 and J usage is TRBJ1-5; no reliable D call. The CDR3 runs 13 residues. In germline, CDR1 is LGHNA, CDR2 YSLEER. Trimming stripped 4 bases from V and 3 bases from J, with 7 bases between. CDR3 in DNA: TGCGCCAGCAGCCCGGAGGTCAATCAGCCCCAGCATTTT. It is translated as CASSPEVNQPQHF.

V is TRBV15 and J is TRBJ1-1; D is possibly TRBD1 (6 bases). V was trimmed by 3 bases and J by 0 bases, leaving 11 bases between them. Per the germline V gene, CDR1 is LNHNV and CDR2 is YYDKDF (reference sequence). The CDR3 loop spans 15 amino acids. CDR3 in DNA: TGTGCCACCAGCAGGGCACAGGGATTGAACACTGAAGCTTTCTTT. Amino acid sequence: CATSRAQGLNTEAFF.

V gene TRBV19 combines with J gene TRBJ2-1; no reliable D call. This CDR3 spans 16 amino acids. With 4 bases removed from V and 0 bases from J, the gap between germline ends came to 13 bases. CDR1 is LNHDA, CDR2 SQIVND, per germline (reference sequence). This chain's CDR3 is CASSTARPDSYNEQFF. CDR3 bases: TGTGCCAGTAGTACCGCCCGACCAGACTCCTACAATGAGCAGTTCTTC.

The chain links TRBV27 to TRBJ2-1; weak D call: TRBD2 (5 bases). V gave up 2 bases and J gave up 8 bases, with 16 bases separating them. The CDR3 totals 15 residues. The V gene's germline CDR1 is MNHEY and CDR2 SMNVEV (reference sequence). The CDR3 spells CASSLMRASRDEQFF. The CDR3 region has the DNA TGTGCCAGCAGTTTAATGAGGGCTTCGCGGGATGAGCAGTTCTTC.

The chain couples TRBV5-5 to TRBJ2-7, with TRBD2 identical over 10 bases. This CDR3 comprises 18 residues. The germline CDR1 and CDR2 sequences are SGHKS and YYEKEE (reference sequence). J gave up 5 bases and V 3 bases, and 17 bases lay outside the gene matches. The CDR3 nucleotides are TGTGCCAGCAGCTCTACGCGACTAGCGGGTCCATACGAGAACGAGCAGTACTTC. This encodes CASSSTRLAGPYENEQYF.

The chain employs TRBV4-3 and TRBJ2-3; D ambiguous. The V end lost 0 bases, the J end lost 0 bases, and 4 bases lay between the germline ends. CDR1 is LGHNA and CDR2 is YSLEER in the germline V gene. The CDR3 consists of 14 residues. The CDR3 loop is CASSQEGSTDTQYF. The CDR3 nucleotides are TGCGCCAGCAGCCAAGAAGGGAGCACAGATACGCAGTATTTT.

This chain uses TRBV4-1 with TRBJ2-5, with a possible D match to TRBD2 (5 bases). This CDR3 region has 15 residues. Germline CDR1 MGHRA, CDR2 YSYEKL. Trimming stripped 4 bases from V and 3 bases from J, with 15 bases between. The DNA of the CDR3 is TGCGCCAGCAGCCCCCTGCTCGACGGGGAAGAGACCCAGTACTTC. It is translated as CASSPLLDGEETQYF.

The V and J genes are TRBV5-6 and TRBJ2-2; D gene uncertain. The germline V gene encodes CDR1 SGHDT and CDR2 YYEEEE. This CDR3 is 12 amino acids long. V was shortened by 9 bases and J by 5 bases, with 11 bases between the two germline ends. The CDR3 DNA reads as TGTGCCATCCACCGGAAAACCGGGGAGCTGTTTTTT. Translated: CAIHRKTGELFF.

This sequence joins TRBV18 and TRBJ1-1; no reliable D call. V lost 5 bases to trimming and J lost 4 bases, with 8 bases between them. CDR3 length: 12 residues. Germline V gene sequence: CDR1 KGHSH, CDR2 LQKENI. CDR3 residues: CASSSRGTEAFF. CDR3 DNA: TGTGCCAGCTCATCCCGGGGCACTGAAGCTTTCTTT.

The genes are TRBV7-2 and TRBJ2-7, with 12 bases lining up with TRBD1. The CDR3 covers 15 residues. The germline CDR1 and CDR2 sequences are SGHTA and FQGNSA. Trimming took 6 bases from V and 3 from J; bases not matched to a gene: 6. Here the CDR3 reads CASSSGTGGFYEQYF. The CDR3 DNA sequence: TGTGCCAGCAGTTCCGGGACAGGGGGCTTCTACGAGCAGTACTTC.

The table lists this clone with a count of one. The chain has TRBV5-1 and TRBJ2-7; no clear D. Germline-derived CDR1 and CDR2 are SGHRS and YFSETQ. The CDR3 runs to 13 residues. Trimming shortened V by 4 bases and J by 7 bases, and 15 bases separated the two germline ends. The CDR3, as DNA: TGCGCCAGCAGCCCCGACGGTCTTCCAGAGCAGTACTTC. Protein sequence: CASSPDGLPEQYF.

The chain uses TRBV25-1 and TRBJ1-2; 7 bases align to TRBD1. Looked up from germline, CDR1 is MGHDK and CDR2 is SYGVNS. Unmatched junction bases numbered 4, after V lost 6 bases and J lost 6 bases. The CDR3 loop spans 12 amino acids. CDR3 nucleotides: TGTGCCAGCAGAGGCAGGGGGGATGGCTACACCTTC. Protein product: CASRGRGDGYTF.

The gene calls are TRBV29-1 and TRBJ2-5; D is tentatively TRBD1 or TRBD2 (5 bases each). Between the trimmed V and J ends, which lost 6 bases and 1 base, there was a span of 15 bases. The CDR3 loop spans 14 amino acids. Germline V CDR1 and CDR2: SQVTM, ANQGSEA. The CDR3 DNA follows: TGCAGCGTGGGGACCGTAAGGACCCAAGAGACCCAGTACTTC. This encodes CSVGTVRTQETQYF.

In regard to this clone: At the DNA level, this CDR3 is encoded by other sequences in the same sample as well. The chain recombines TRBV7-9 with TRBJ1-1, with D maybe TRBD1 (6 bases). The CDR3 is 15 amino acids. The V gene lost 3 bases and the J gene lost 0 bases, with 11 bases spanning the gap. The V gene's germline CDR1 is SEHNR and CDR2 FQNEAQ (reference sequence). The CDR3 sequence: CASSFAGGMNTEAFF. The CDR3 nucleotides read TGTGCCAGCAGCTTTGCCGGGGGCATGAACACTGAAGCTTTCTTT. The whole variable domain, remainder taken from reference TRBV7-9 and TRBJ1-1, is DTGVSQNPRHKITKRGQNVTFRCDPISEHNRLYWYRQTLGQGPEFLTYFQNEAQLEKSRLLSDRFSAERPKGSFSTLEIQRTEQGDSAMYLCASSFAGGMNTEAFFGQGTRLTVV.

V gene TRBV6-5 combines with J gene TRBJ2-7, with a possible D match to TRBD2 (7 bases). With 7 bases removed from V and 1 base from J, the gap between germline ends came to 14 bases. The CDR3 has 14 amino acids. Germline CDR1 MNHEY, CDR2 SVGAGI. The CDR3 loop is CASTPAGTSYEQYF. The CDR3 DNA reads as TGTGCCAGCACCCCAGCGGGGACATCCTACGAGCAGTACTTC.

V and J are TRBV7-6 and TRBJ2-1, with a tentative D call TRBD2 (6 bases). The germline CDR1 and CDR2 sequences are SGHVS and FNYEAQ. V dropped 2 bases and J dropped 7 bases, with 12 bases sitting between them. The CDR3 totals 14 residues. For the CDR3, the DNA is TGTGCCAGCAGCTTAATGGCGGGGCAGAATGAGCAGTTCTTC. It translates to CASSLMAGQNEQFF.

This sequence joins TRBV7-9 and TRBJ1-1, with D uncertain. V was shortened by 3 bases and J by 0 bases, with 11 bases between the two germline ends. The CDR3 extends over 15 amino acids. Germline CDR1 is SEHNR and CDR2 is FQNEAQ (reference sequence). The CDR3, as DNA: TGTGCCAGCAGCTTGTCGGGCGTCATGAACACTGAAGCTTTCTTT. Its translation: CASSLSGVMNTEAFF.

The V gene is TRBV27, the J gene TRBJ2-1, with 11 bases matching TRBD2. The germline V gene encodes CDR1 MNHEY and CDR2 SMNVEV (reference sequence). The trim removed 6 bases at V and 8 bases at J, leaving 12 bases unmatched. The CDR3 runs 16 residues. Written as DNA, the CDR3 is TGTGCCAGCAGCCCCCCCCCTAGCGGGAGGTCGGATGAGCAGTTCTTC. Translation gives CASSPPPSGRSDEQFF.

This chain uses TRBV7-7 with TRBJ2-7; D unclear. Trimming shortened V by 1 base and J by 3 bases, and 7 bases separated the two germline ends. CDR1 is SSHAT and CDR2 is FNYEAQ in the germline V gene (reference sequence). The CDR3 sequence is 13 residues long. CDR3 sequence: CASSLGANYEQYF. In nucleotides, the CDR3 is TGTGCCAGCAGCTTAGGGGCAAACTACGAGCAGTACTTC. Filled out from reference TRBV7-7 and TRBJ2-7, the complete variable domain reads GAGVSQSPRYKVTKRGQDVTLRCDPISSHATLYWYQQALGQGPEFLTYFNYEAQPDKSGLPSDRFSAERPEGSISTLTIQRTEQRDSAMYRCASSLGANYEQYFGPGTRLTVT.